This TCR beta chain emerged from a study of CD8+ T cells in alopecia areata. About this clone: Its antigen is as yet unknown.

Germline V lookup: CDR1 MNHEY, CDR2 SVGAGI. The CDR3 extends over 11 amino acids. The V end lost 5 bases, the J end lost 6 bases, and 6 bases lay between the germline ends. RNA extraction was followed by reverse transcription into cDNA, which acted as the sequencing template. Data came from immunoSEQ multiplex PCR; TCRdb stores just in-frame clones and leaves some out. There are 160,000 or so clones in the sample; 50% to 75% occur only once, and 16% lies in the top ten. Regarding treatment: oral pan-JAK inhibitor, 5-10 mg twice daily. Study-level findings and limits: Patients shared TCRs less clearly than mice did, possibly owing to HLA. Numerous expanded lesional clones remained in scalp and blood during tofacitinib.

This chain uses TRBV6-5 with TRBJ2-3, with D unclear. The sequence came from a human donor with alopecia areata. Sample: CD4+ T cells sorted from blood, taken at approximately week 56, from a patient treated with tofacitinib. CDR3: CASSQGDTQYF. The CDR3 DNA reads TGTGCCAGCAGTCAAGGGGATACGCAGTATTTT.